These 10 T cell receptor beta chains originate from one sample sequenced in a study of T cells in Graves' hyperthyroidism and ophthalmopathy. TCR beta CDR3 region amplification was performed from RNA transcripts. TCR CDR3 regions were first amplified by RT-PCR with HTBI primers. A single record per CDR3 protein comes from TCRdb applying MiXCR to the multiplex PCR reads. The sample has just under 750,000 distinct CDR3 sequences, around 40% seen once. What was sequenced was blood. These receptor sequences come from a woman aged 40 to 50 with Graves' hyperthyroidism.

This clonotype was seen many times. The chain has TRBV29-1 and TRBJ1-1; tentative D call: TRBD1 (5 bases). V lost 6 bases and J 3 bases, leaving 17 bases between the germline ends. Germline assignment: CDR1 SQVTM and CDR2 ANQGSEA. The length of the CDR3 is 14 residues. As DNA, the CDR3 is TGCAGCGTGTTACCGGGACGAGTGGACACTGAAGCTTTCTTT. It translates to CSVLPGRVDTEAFF.

This clonotype has ten or more counts. CDR3 DNA: TGCAGCGTTGAAGACATGGGGAATCAGCCCCAGCATTTT. Protein: CSVEDMGNQPQHF. The genes are TRBV29-1 and TRBJ1-5; D gene ambiguous. The V and J ends lost 0 bases and 4 bases respectively, with 7 bases between them. In germline, CDR1 is SQVTM, CDR2 ANQGSEA. There are 13 residues in the CDR3.

The rearrangement joins TRBV13 to TRBJ1-4; 8 bases match TRBD1. The CDR3 has 16 residues. The ends lost 6 bases at V and 10 bases at J; junction bases unmatched: 16. The V gene's germline CDR1 is PRHDT and CDR2 FYEKMQ (reference sequence). CDR3 sequence: CASSLRTGGSGGKLFF. CDR3 DNA sequence: TGTGCCAGCAGTTTACGAACAGGGGGTTCGGGTGGAAAACTGTTTTTT.

Concerning this clonotype itself: A much larger clone differs from this one at a single base, so this may be a read error. The rearrangement uses TRBV7-3 and TRBJ1-1; a possible D gene is TRBD1 (5 bases). The CDR3 has 15 residues. Trimming cost V 2 bases and J 1 base, with 11 bases left between them. The V gene's germline CDR1 is SGHTA and CDR2 FQGTGA. The CDR3 is CASSLYRLRNTEAFF. CDR3 bases: TGTGCCAGCAGCTTATACAGGCTACGGAACACTGAAGCTTTCTTT. The complete variable domain, with remaining parts taken from reference TRBV7-3 and TRBJ1-1, reads GAGVSQTPSNKVTEKGKYVELRCDPISGHTALYWYRQSLGQGPEFLIYFQGTGAADDSGLPNDRFFAVRPEGSVSTLKIQRTERGDSAVYLCASSLYRLRNTEAFFGQGTRLTVV.

This clonotype was seen many times. The CDR3 coding sequence is TGTGCCAGTAGTTCCCCCGCCGCCTCCTACGAGCAGTACTTC. Its translation is CASSSPAASYEQYF. This chain joins TRBV19 and TRBJ2-7; D unresolved. The length of the CDR3 is 14 residues. Trimming shortened V by 5 bases and J by 0 bases, and 11 bases separated the two germline ends. CDR1 and CDR2 from the germline V gene are LNHDA and SQIVND (reference sequence).

Worth noting for this clonotype: A junction boundary mismatches the germline segment, possibly from a read error. The chain has TRBV11-2 and TRBJ1-2; D not resolved. This CDR3 comprises 12 residues. CDR1 SGHAT and CDR2 FQNNGV come from the germline V gene. The chain's CDR3 is CASSRSEMAAPF. For the CDR3, the DNA is TGTGCCAGCAGCCGAAGCGAGATGGCTGCCCCGTTC.

This clonotype was counted a few times. The chain uses TRBV27 and TRBJ2-7; the match to TRBD1 covers 7 bases. Germline V gene lookup returns CDR1 MNHEY and CDR2 SMNVEV (reference sequence). Trimming removed 6 bases from V and 7 bases from J; junction bases left unmatched: 9. The CDR3 covers 13 residues. The CDR3 DNA is TGTGCCAGCAGGCCGGACAGGTCGGGAGAGCAGTACTTC. Protein: CASRPDRSGEQYF.

The genes are TRBV7-9 and TRBJ2-3; no reliable D call. This CDR3 contains 15 residues. Trimming stripped 0 bases from V and 2 bases from J, with 9 bases between. CDR1 is SEHNR, CDR2 FQNEAQ, per germline (reference sequence). The CDR3 loop reads CASSLAIGPTDTQYF. CDR3 sequence (DNA): TGTGCCAGCAGCTTAGCTATTGGGCCCACAGATACGCAGTATTTT.

The V call is TRBV29-1, the J call TRBJ1-4, with a tentative D call TRBD1 (5 bases). Per the germline V gene, CDR1 is SQVTM and CDR2 is ANQGSEA. The V and J ends lost 5 bases and 4 bases respectively, with 17 bases between them. The CDR3 consists of 15 residues. DNA for the CDR3: TGCAGCGTTTCGCCGGACGGGGGGTATAATGAAAAACTGTTTTTT. Encoded protein: CSVSPDGGYNEKLFF.

The chain couples TRBV2 to TRBJ2-3, with 7 bases aligning to TRBD1. CDR3 length: 14 residues. The V and J ends lost 7 bases and 0 bases, in that order; junction bases with no gene match: 4. The germline gives CDR1 SNHLY, CDR2 FYNNEI. This CDR3 is CASKEDRSTDTQYF. In DNA, the CDR3 is TGTGCCAGCAAGGAGGACAGGAGCACAGATACGCAGTATTTT.